Listed below are T cell receptor beta chains from one sample, sequenced in a study of shared clonotypes between healthy human individuals. TCRdb's table, derived via immunoSEQ multiplex PCR, lists solely in-frame clones and lacks some. The sample records over a million clones, about 84% being singletons. Sequencing input: memory CD4+ T cells from PBMCs. The receptors shown here come from a man between 18 and 29 years old in good health. Some clones in this sample may be carry-over from other donors' samples. Both conserved end residues are part of each CDR3. The D gene is left open where the match is weak. A clone size is listed for some rows: how often the clone was seen (once, few, many), or a class if it is expanded.

clone_size j_call d_call v_call cdr3_nt cdr3_aa
NA TRBJ1-1 NA TRBV7-8 TGTGCCAGCAGCTTAGCGCTTGGACCTCGAGTCCCTGAAGCTTTCTTT CASSLALGPRVPEAFF
NA TRBJ2-1 TRBD1 TRBV14 TGTGCCAGCAGCCAAGATGGCAGGGGGCATGAGCAGTTCTTC CASSQDGRGHEQFF
NA TRBJ2-7 NA TRBV2 TGTGCCAGCAGTGAAATCCGTCGGGCCACCTACGAGCAGTACTTC CASSEIRRATYEQYF
many TRBJ1-6 TRBD1 TRBV28 TGTGCCAGCAGCCCACCGGGACAGCGTATCTCACCCCTCCACTTT CASSPPGQRISPLHF
NA TRBJ1-1 TRBD1 TRBV19 TGTGCCAGCGTCGAAGACAGGGGGGGTGAAGCTTTCTTT CASVEDRGGEAFF
NA TRBJ2-5 NA TRBV6-1 TGTGCCAGCAGTGAAAACTCGAACCAGCAAGAGACCCAGTACTTC CASSENSNQQETQYF
NA TRBJ2-5 NA TRBV4-2 TGTGCCAGCAGCCTCCTCGGGAGTTCAGAGACCCAGTACTTC CASSLLGSSETQYF
many TRBJ1-4 NA TRBV30 TGTGCCTGGAGCCAGGGGATTAATGAAAAACTGTTTTTT CAWSQGINEKLFF
once TRBJ2-7 TRBD2 TRBV2 TGTGCCAGCGGGACTAGCGGGAGTGGCGAGCAGTACTTC CASGTSGSGEQYF
NA TRBJ1-2 TRBD1 TRBV30 TGTGCCTGGAGTGAACAGGGGGGTCCCTATGGCTACACCTTC CAWSEQGGPYGYTF
NA TRBJ1-4 TRBD1 TRBV5-8 TGTGCCAGCAGCTCCACAGGGGCCCCGAATGAAAAACTGTTTTTT CASSSTGAPNEKLFF
NA TRBJ1-2 NA TRBV27 TGTGCCACGGGAGGGGGGTTTAGGGATGGCTACACCTTC CATGGGFRDGYTF
few TRBJ2-7 TRBD1 TRBV4-1 TGCGCCAGCAGCCGGAGCCCGGGACAGGGGGTCGCCTACGAGCAGTACTTC CASSRSPGQGVAYEQYF
NA TRBJ2-7 NA TRBV5-4 TGTGCCAGCAGCAGGGGTGGCGGGGGCCCCTACGAGCAGTACTTC CASSRGGGGPYEQYF
few TRBJ2-1 TRBD2 TRBV5-1 TGCGCCAGCAGCCAGGAAATGGGACTAGCGTATTATGAGCAGTTCTTC CASSQEMGLAYYEQFF
NA TRBJ2-3 TRBD2 TRBV7-2 TGTGCCAGCAGCCTGGGACTAGCGGGTGCAGCGGCCACAGATACGCAGTATTTT CASSLGLAGAAATDTQYF
NA TRBJ2-3 TRBD1 TRBV7-2 TGTGCCAGCAGCCCACAGGGGTTTCTCACAGATACGCAGTATTTT CASSPQGFLTDTQYF
NA TRBJ2-1 NA TRBV5-1 TGCGCCAGCAGTCCGGTCAACAATGAGCAGTTCTTC CASSPVNNEQFF
NA TRBJ2-3 TRBD2 TRBV30 TGTGCCTGGACCCTAGCGGGAGTTGCAGATACGCAGTATTTT CAWTLAGVADTQYF
NA TRBJ1-2 NA TRBV19 TGTGCCAGTAGTTCGGGACCTCCGTATGGCTACACCTTC CASSSGPPYGYTF
many TRBJ2-3 TRBD2 TRBV25-1 TGTGCCAGCAGTGCTCTCGGGAGGACCAACACAGATACGCAGTATTTT CASSALGRTNTDTQYF
many TRBJ2-7 TRBD1 TRBV2 TGTGCCAGCAGTCCCTGGACAGGGAGCTCCTACGAGCAGTACTTC CASSPWTGSSYEQYF
few TRBJ2-7 TRBD2 TRBV7-9 TGTGCCAGCAGCTTGGGGAATAGCGGGGTCTACGAGCAGTACTTC CASSLGNSGVYEQYF
few TRBJ1-5 NA TRBV2 TGTGCCAGCAGTGACAGTGACCGGGAAGGGCAGCCCCAGCATTTT CASSDSDREGQPQHF
once TRBJ2-4 NA TRBV19 TGTGCCAGTAGTATCGGTCGGAGGGGAAGCGGAGCCAAAAACATTCAGTACTTC CASSIGRRGSGAKNIQYF
NA TRBJ2-6 NA TRBV6-6 TGTGCCAGCAGTTACACAAGTGCCGGGGCCAACGTCCTGACTTTC CASSYTSAGANVLTF
NA TRBJ2-3 TRBD2 TRBV29-1 TGCAGCGTCGCGACGCTAGCGGGAGGAACCACAGATACGCAGTATTTT CSVATLAGGTTDTQYF
few TRBJ1-3 TRBD1 TRBV28 TGTGCCAGCAGTCCGGGACAGGGAAACACCATATATTTT CASSPGQGNTIYF
NA TRBJ1-2 NA TRBV7-6 TGTGCCAGCAGCTTTAACGACTATGGCTACACCTTC CASSFNDYGYTF
NA TRBJ1-1 NA TRBV5-1 TGCGCCAGCAGCCGAGAAGGTACTGAAGCTTTCTTT CASSREGTEAFF
NA TRBJ2-1 TRBD2 TRBV30 TGTGCCTGGAGTCTGGGGACTAGCGAGGGCAATGAGCAGTTCTTC CAWSLGTSEGNEQFF
few TRBJ2-6 NA TRBV30 TGTGCCTGGAATCCTGGGGCCAACGTCCTGACTTTC CAWNPGANVLTF
NA TRBJ1-1 NA TRBV4-3 TGCGCCAGCAGCCCCCAACTGGTGGAGAACACTGAAGCTTTCTTT CASSPQLVENTEAFF
NA TRBJ1-1 NA TRBV4-1 TGCGCCAGCAGCCAACCTAGGAAGAACACTGAAGCTTTCTTT CASSQPRKNTEAFF
NA TRBJ2-1 NA TRBV4-2 TGTGCCAGCAGCCGCGACCAGGGGATAAATGAGCAGTTCTTC CASSRDQGINEQFF
NA TRBJ2-7 NA TRBV6-5 TGTGCCAGCAGTCAAGGTCCCACCTACGAGCAGTACTTC CASSQGPTYEQYF
NA TRBJ1-3 NA TRBV4-3 TGCGCCAGCAGCCAGGAGCCCAACAGGCCCTCTGGAAACACCATATATTTT CASSQEPNRPSGNTIYF
NA TRBJ1-1 NA TRBV29-1 TGCAGCGCATCCGGGACTTACACTGAAGCTTTCTTT CSASGTYTEAFF
NA TRBJ2-7 NA TRBV6-1 TGTGCCGGACGTGGCGGACGGAGCTCCTACGAGCAGTACTTC CAGRGGRSSYEQYF
NA TRBJ1-5 NA TRBV23-1 TGCGCCAGCAGTCAATGGGGCGGCCGCTCTCAGCCCCAGCATTTT CASSQWGGRSQPQHF
NA TRBJ1-1 NA TRBV29-1 TGCAGCGTTGAGCTAAGGAGGGGTGGCACTGAAGCTTTCTTT CSVELRRGGTEAFF
NA TRBJ2-7 NA TRBV5-4 TGTGCCAGCAGCTCTCCGGGCTACGGGCAGTACTTC CASSSPGYGQYF
NA TRBJ2-3 TRBD1 TRBV7-7 TGTGCCAGCAGCCCTCCGGGACAGGGGGCCCCAGATACGCAGTATTTT CASSPPGQGAPDTQYF
NA TRBJ1-5 NA TRBV2 TGTGCCAGCAGTGAAATGCTCGGGCCCCAGCATTTT CASSEMLGPQHF
NA TRBJ1-1 NA TRBV27 TGTGCCAGCAGTTTAATTAGGGACACTGAAGCTTTCTTT CASSLIRDTEAFF
NA TRBJ2-1 TRBD2 TRBV7-9 TGTGCCAGCAGCTACGGGACTAGCGGGATCAGGAATGAGCAGTTCTTC CASSYGTSGIRNEQFF
once TRBJ2-3 NA TRBV6-1 TGTGCCAGCCGGGAGATAGGCGAAGCAGATACGCAGTATTTT CASREIGEADTQYF
NA TRBJ1-3 NA TRBV30 TGTGCCTGGGACCGGACAGCATCTGGAAACACCATATATTTT CAWDRTASGNTIYF
NA TRBJ2-5 NA TRBV18 TGTGCCAGCTCACCAGGAGAGACCCAGTACTTC CASSPGETQYF